The next 5 T cell receptor beta chains were all read from a single sample in a study of identical twins. TCRdb fed the 5' RACE reads into MiXCR, producing one record per CDR3 protein. The sample yields approximately 150,000 distinct CDR3 sequences, 3% to 4.5% seen once. The source material was memory T cells sorted from blood. Receptor source: a man between 18 and 29 years old in good health.

This clonotype was detected ten times or more. V is TRBV9 and J is TRBJ2-3; 9 positions match TRBD2. The CDR3 covers 19 residues. Germline trimming cut 2 bases from V and 2 bases from J; bases unmatched to any gene: 15. Germline V gene data show CDR1 as SGDLS and CDR2 as YYNGEE. Written as DNA, the CDR3 is TGTGCCAGCAGCGTTAGGTGGGAGGACCCGGGACTAGCCACAGATACGCAGTATTTT. As protein: CASSVRWEDPGLATDTQYF.

This clonotype was observed at least ten times. The genes are TRBV20-1 and TRBJ2-1, with 9 bases identical to TRBD2. CDR1 is DFQATT and CDR2 is SNEGSKA in the germline V gene (reference sequence). The CDR3 covers 15 residues. With V trimmed by 5 bases and J by 4 bases, 9 bases remained unmatched. Here the CDR3 DNA reads TGCAGTGCTCCTGCTAGCGGGAAGTGGTACAATGAGCAGTTCTTC. Its protein product is CSAPASGKWYNEQFF.

This clonotype was seen ten or more times. The chain carries TRBV6-1 and TRBJ1-2; D may be TRBD1 (5 bases). The V gene lost 6 bases and the J gene lost 7 bases, with 15 bases spanning the gap. Germline V lookup: CDR1 MNHNS, CDR2 SASEGT. The CDR3 totals 13 residues. The CDR3 nucleotides are TGTGCCAGCAGCCAAAGGGGAATCAGTGGCTACACCTTC. This encodes CASSQRGISGYTF.

Many counts were recorded for this clonotype. Here the CDR3 DNA reads TGCGCCAGCAGCCGATCGGGACTAGCGGGACGCGATACGCAGTATTTT. As protein: CASSRSGLAGRDTQYF. The chain has TRBV5-1 and TRBJ2-3, with 13 nucleotides matching TRBD2. The CDR3 has 16 residues. The germline V gene has CDR1 SGHRS and CDR2 YFSETQ. The ends lost 4 bases at V and 6 bases at J; junction bases unmatched: 8.

This clonotype was counted ten times or more. The rearrangement joins TRBV5-6 to TRBJ2-5, with 7 bases matching TRBD1. Germline values: CDR1 SGHDT, CDR2 YYEEEE. V was clipped by 4 bases and J by 5 bases; unmatched bases: 8. The CDR3 consists of 14 residues. Here the CDR3 DNA reads TGTGCCAGCAGCCCGGGGACAGCCGGGGAGACCCAGTACTTC. This translates into CASSPGTAGETQYF.